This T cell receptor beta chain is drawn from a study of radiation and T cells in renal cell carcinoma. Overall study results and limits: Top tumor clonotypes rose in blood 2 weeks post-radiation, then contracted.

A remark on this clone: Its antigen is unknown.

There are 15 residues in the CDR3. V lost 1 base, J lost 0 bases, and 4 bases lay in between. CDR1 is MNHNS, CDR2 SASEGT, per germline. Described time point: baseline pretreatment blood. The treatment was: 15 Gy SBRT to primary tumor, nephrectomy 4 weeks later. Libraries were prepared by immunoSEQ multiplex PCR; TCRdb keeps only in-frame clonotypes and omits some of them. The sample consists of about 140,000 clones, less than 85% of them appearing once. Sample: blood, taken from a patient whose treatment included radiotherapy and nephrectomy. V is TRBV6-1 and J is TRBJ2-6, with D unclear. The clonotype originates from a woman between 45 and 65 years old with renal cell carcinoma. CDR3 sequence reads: CASSEGLSGANVLTF. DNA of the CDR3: TGTGCCAGCAGTGAAGGACTCTCTGGGGCCAACGTCCTGACTTTC.